This T cell receptor beta chain originates from a study of neurological immune-mediated disorders. Study summary: Among the approximately 34 patients with multiple sclerosis, about 31 were relapsing-remitting, while 3 were secondary progressive.

This clonotype showed up many times. TCRdb re-derived calls from the 5' RACE reads in MiXCR, one entry per CDR3 protein. This sample has some 89,000 distinct CDR3 sequences, with 4.3% found just once. The CDR3 is made up of 16 amino acids. The V end was cut by 0 bases, the J end by 0 bases, with 14 bases between. The germline CDR1 and CDR2 sequences are DFQATT and SNEGSKA (reference sequence). Noted time point: longitudinal time-point 3. It was from 2 million PBMCs stored at -80 C that the unsorted libraries were obtained. Sequenced sample: PBMCs. The chain recombines TRBV20-1 with TRBJ1-1; tentatively, D is TRBD1 (6 bases). This clonotype was sampled from a woman in her sixties or seventies with multiple sclerosis. The CDR3 bases are TGCAGTGCTAGAGACTTACAGGGACGGGTGAACACTGAAGCTTTCTTT. Amino acid sequence: CSARDLQGRVNTEAFF.